The sequence of this TCR beta chain was determined in a study of T cells in Graves' hyperthyroidism and ophthalmopathy. When ophthalmopathy did not progress within 18 months, Graves' hyperthyroidism was considered stable. Orbital computed tomography and thyroid ultrasound, together with serum TRAb and thyroxine and clinical symptoms, were used for diagnoses. This clonotype was seen repeatedly, ten times or more. The antigen remains undetermined. Points from the study as a whole: Blood also carried most thyroid clonotypes expanded above 0.001.

This CDR3 spans 13 amino acids. V lost 4 bases and J lost 3, with 9 bases in between. CDR1 is MDHEN, CDR2 SYDVKM, per germline. The CDR3 regions of TCR beta were amplified from RNA transcripts. During a first-round RT-PCR of the TCR CDR3, the HTBI primer set was used. From the multiplex PCR reads, TCRdb called clonotypes with MiXCR, one entry per CDR3 protein. The sample holds about 400,000 distinct CDR3 sequences, more than 13% seen once. The origin of this receptor is a woman in her twenties or thirties with Graves' hyperthyroidism. Sequencing used blood. The gene calls are TRBV28 and TRBJ1-2; D is unresolved. The CDR3, as DNA: TGTGCCAGCAGTTGGAACCAACACTATGGCTACACCTTC. Translation: CASSWNQHYGYTF.